This T cell receptor (beta chain) comes out of a study of blood T cell repertoires in COVID-19. Germline values: CDR1 SGHRS, CDR2 YFSETQ. The germline V and J ends were trimmed by 4 bases and 7 bases, with 9 bases remaining between them. The CDR3 sequence is 12 residues long. TCRdb's table, derived via immunoSEQ multiplex PCR, lists solely in-frame clones and lacks some. The repertoire holds 150,000 to 200,000 clones, with over 80% as singletons. The receptor was derived from an elderly woman with active or convalescent COVID-19. The V call is TRBV5-1, the J call TRBJ2-1; D is perhaps TRBD1 (5 bases). Specimen: peripheral blood. The CDR3 DNA follows: TGCGCCAGCAGCATGACAGCTAATGAGCAGTTCTTC. Protein: CASSMTANEQFF.